These 8 T cell receptor beta chains originate from one sample sequenced in a study of siplizumab effects on memory and regulatory T cells. Here immunoSEQ multiplex PCR was the method, and the copy in TCRdb shows in-frame clones only, minus some. This table has 50,000 to 55,000 clones, about 97% appearing once. Sequencing was performed on naive CD4+ T cells sorted from blood. All receptors come from a human donor in good health.

The chain's CDR3 is CSADHRDTEAFF. Written as DNA, the CDR3 is TGCAGCGCAGACCACAGGGATACTGAAGCTTTCTTT. The chain employs TRBV29-1 and TRBJ1-1, with D possibly TRBD1 on 6 matching bases. The V gene's germline CDR1 is SQVTM and CDR2 ANQGSEA. The CDR3 runs 12 residues. Trimming left V 7 bases short and J 5 bases short, with 14 bases between. The full variable domain, its missing parts supplied by reference TRBV29-1 and TRBJ1-1, is SAVISQKPSRDICQRGTSLTIQCQVDSQVTMMFWYRQQPGQSLTLIATANQGSEATYESGFVIDKFPISRPNLTFSTLTVSNMSPEDSSIYLCSADHRDTEAFFGQGTRLTVV.

This sequence joins TRBV5-1 and TRBJ2-2, with D hard to call. V was pared by 0 bases and J by 3 bases, with 9 bases between. The CDR3 length is 15 residues. CDR1 and CDR2 (germline): SGHRS, YFSETQ. Here the CDR3 reads CASSLEPLYTGELFF. CDR3 bases: TGCGCCAGCAGCTTGGAACCGTTATACACCGGGGAGCTGTTTTTT.

The V and J genes are TRBV5-1 and TRBJ2-6; a weak D match, TRBD2 (6 bases). The CDR3 is 17 residues long. The V end was cut by 0 bases, the J end by 3 bases, with 13 bases between. Germline CDR1 SGHRS, CDR2 YFSETQ. The CDR3 DNA reads as TGCGCCAGCAGCTTGGCCTGGGCTAGCGTTGGGGCCAACGTCCTGACTTTC. Translating gives CASSLAWASVGANVLTF.

The chain combines TRBV18 with TRBJ2-7; TRBD1 matches at 9 bases. Trimming removed 4 bases from V and 5 bases from J; junction bases left unmatched: 12. The CDR3 consists of 16 residues. The germline V gene encodes CDR1 KGHSH and CDR2 LQKENI. The CDR3 loop reads CASSLGAQTGGDEQYF. DNA of the CDR3: TGTGCCAGCTCACTGGGCGCCCAGACAGGGGGGGACGAGCAGTACTTC.

J is TRBJ2-1 and V is TRBV11-3; the D call may be TRBD1 or TRBD2 (6 bases each). Trimming left V 0 bases short and J 7 bases short, with 22 bases between. Germline loops: CDR1 SGHNT, CDR2 YENEEA. CDR3 length: 18 amino acids. In DNA form, the CDR3 reads TGTGCCAGCAGCTTAGAGGGGGGCGCGAGACTAGGTTATAATGAGCAGTTCTTC. It codes for CASSLEGGARLGYNEQFF.

The rearrangement uses TRBV27 and TRBJ2-3; D is unresolved. Trimming pared 8 bases from V and 0 bases from J, leaving 15 bases between. The CDR3 loop spans 15 amino acids. CDR1 MNHEY and CDR2 SMNVEV come from the germline V gene (reference sequence). The CDR3 sequence is CASRPAASSTDTQYF. CDR3 coding DNA: TGTGCCAGCCGCCCTGCGGCCTCTAGCACAGATACGCAGTATTTT.

The rearrangement uses TRBV6-5 and TRBJ1-5; no definite D call. Germline V lookup: CDR1 MNHEY, CDR2 SVGAGI. The CDR3 loop spans 15 amino acids. V was pared by 2 bases and J by 9 bases, with 17 bases between. CDR3 sequence: CASSYGKGRNGPQHF. CDR3 coding DNA: TGTGCCAGCAGTTACGGTAAGGGCCGGAATGGGCCCCAGCATTTT.

The V call is TRBV4-3, the J call TRBJ2-1; TRBD2 matches at 12 bases. The CDR3 length is 16 residues. Germline-derived CDR1 and CDR2 are LGHNA and YSLEER. J lost 4 bases, V lost 2 bases, and 3 bases had no gene match. DNA for the CDR3: TGCGCCAGCAGCCAACTAGCGGGAGGGGGTTACAATGAGCAGTTCTTC. As protein: CASSQLAGGGYNEQFF.